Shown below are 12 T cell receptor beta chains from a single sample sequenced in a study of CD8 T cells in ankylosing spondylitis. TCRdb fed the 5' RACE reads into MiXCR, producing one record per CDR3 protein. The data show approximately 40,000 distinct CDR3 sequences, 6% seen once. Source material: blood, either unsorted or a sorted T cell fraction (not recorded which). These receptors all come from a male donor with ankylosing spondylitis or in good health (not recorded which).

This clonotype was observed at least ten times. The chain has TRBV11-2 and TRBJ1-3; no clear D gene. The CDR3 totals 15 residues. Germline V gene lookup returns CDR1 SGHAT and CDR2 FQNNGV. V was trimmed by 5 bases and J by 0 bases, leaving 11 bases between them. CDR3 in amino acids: CASSPPAGSGNTIYF. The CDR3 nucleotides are TGTGCCAGCAGCCCCCCCGCGGGCTCTGGAAACACCATATATTTT.

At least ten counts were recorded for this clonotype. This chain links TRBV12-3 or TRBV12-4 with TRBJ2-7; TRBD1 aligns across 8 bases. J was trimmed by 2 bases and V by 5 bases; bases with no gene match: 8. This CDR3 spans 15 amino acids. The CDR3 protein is CASSPGTGYAYEQYF. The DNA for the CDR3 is TGTGCCAGCAGTCCCGGGACAGGATACGCCTACGAGCAGTACTTC.

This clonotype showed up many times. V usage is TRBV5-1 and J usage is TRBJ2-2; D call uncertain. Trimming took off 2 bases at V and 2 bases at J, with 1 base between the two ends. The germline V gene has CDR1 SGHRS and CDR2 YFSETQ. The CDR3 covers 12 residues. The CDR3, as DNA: TGCGCCAGCAGCTTTAACACCGGGGAGCTGTTTTTT. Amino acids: CASSFNTGELFF.

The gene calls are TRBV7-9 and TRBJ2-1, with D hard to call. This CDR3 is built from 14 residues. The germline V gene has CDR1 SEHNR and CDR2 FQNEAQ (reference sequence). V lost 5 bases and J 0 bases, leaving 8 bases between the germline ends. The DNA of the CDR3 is TGTGCCAGCAGCCCGTCCGCCTCCTACAATGAGCAGTTCTTC. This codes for CASSPSASYNEQFF. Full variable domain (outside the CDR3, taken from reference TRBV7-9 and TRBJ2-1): DTGVSQNPRHKITKRGQNVTFRCDPISEHNRLYWYRQTLGQGPEFLTYFQNEAQLEKSRLLSDRFSAERPKGSFSTLEIQRTEQGDSAMYLCASSPSASYNEQFFGPGTRLTVL.

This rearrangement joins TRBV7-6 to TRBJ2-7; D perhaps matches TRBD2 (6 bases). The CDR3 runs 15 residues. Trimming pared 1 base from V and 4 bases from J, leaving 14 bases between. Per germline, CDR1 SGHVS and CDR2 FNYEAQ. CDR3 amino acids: CASSLGRDGGYEQYF. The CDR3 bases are TGTGCCAGCAGCTTAGGGCGGGACGGCGGATACGAGCAGTACTTC.

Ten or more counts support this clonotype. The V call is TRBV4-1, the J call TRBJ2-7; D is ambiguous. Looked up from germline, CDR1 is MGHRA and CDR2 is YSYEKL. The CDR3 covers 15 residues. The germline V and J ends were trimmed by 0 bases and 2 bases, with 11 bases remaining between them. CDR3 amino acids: CASSQEESRAYEQYF. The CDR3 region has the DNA TGCGCCAGCAGCCAAGAAGAGAGTCGGGCCTACGAGCAGTACTTC.

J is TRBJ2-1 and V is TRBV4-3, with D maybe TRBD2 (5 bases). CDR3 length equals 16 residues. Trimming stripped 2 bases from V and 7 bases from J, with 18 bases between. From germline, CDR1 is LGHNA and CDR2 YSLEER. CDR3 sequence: CASSQSRVLASNEQFF. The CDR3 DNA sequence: TGCGCCAGCAGCCAATCGAGGGTTCTGGCCTCGAATGAGCAGTTCTTC.

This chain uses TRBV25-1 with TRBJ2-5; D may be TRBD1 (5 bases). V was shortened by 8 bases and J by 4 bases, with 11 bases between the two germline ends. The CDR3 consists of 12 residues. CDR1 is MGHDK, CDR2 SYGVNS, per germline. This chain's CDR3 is CASSWGLETQYF. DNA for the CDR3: TGTGCCAGCTCGTGGGGCTTAGAGACCCAGTACTTC.

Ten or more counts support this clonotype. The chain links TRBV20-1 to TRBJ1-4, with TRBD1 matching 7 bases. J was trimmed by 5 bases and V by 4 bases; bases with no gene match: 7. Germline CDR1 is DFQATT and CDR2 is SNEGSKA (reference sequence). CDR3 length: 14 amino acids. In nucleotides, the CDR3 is TGCAGTGCTACGGGGACAGACGAAAATGAAAAACTGTTTTTT. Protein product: CSATGTDENEKLFF.

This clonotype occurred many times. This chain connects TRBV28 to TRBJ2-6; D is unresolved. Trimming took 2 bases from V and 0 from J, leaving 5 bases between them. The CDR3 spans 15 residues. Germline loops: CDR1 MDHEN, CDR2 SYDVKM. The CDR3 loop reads CASSLALSGANVLTF. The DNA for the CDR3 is TGTGCCAGCAGTTTAGCGCTCTCTGGGGCCAACGTCCTGACTTTC.

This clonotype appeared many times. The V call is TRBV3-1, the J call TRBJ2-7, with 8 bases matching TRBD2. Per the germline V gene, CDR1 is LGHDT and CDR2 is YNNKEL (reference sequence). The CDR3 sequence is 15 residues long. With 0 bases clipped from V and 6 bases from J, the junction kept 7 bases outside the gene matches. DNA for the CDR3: TGTGCCAGCAGCCAAGACTTCGGGGGGGCTCTCGAGCAGTACTTC. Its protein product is CASSQDFGGALEQYF.

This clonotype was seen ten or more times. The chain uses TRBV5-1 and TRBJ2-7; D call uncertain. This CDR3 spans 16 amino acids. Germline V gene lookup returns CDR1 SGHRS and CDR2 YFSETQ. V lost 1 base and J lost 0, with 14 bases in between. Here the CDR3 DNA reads TGCGCCAGCAGCTTGTCACCAGGCCGTTTCTCCTACGAGCAGTACTTC. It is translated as CASSLSPGRFSYEQYF.